These 5 T cell receptor beta chains came from one sample sequenced in a study of T-cell reconstitution after alpha-beta-depleted transplantation in children (dated by TCRdb to 2016 to 2018). The method was PCR. TCRdb shows the sequencer as Illumina HiSeq 2500. TCR library preparation used molecular barcoding, with unique molecular identifiers applied to normalize quantification of the TCRbeta repertoire. The public reads were quality trimmed at Q25 with fastp and then assembled into clones with MiXCR by TCRdb, keeping productive beta chains. Each CDR3 protein gets just one entry, which takes the most common genes and DNA from the rows behind it. Here the sample has roughly 160,000 distinct CDR3 sequences; approximately 12% occur a single time. The top ten clonotypes cover approximately 13% of the sample. The treatment or condition label of this sample denotes: allogeneic hematopoietic cell transplantation with graft depleted of TCRalphabeta T cells and CD19 B cells.

The sample was PBMCs, taken before TCRalphabeta/CD19-depleted stem cell transplant. The source is a boy under 10 years old with acute myeloid leukemia, due to receive a stem cell transplant.

Ten or more counts support this clonotype. The chain employs TRBV29-1 and TRBJ1-1, with a possible D match to TRBD1 (5 bases). V was pared by 8 bases and J by 1 base, with 14 bases between. This CDR3 has 13 residues. The germline V gene encodes CDR1 SQVTM and CDR2 ANQGSEA. The CDR3 nucleotides read TGCAGCTCCCAGGGCCTAAGGAACACTGAAGCTTTCTTT. This gives the protein CSSQGLRNTEAFF.

This clonotype came up many times. The chain uses TRBV19 and TRBJ1-2; D is undetermined. Trimming took 4 bases from V and 8 from J, leaving 20 bases between them. Germline V lookup: CDR1 LNHDA, CDR2 SQIVND (reference sequence). The CDR3 is 15 amino acids. CDR3 sequence: CASSTLFEGGNGYTF. CDR3 nucleotides: TGTGCCAGTAGTACCCTATTTGAGGGCGGCAACGGCTACACCTTC.

This clonotype has a count of ten or more. J is TRBJ1-3 and V is TRBV7-9, with a possible D match to TRBD1 (5 bases). Trimming removed 4 bases from V and 0 bases from J, with 13 bases in between. CDR3 length equals 16 residues. The germline CDR1 and CDR2 sequences are SEHNR and FQNEAQ (reference sequence). CDR3 loop: CASSYPDMGSGNTIYF. The CDR3 region has the DNA TGTGCCAGCAGCTACCCGGACATGGGCTCTGGAAACACCATATATTTT.

The sample holds many counts of this clonotype. The chain carries TRBV7-9 and TRBJ2-3; D call uncertain. Germline CDR1 and CDR2: SEHNR and FQNEAQ (reference sequence). The CDR3 has 14 amino acids. Trimming shortened V by 1 base and J by 5 bases, and 10 bases separated the two germline ends. The CDR3 here is CASSLESSVDTQYF. The CDR3 coding sequence is TGTGCCAGCAGCTTAGAATCTTCAGTAGATACGCAGTATTTT.

This clonotype was observed at least ten times. The genes are TRBV4-1 and TRBJ2-7; TRBD2 agrees at 8 bases. CDR1 is MGHRA, CDR2 YSYEKL, per germline. The CDR3 length is 16 residues. V lost 1 base and J lost 3; bases outside the gene matches: 8. The CDR3 DNA reads TGCGCCAGCAGCCAAGTAAGGCTAGCGGGTCACTACGAGCAGTACTTC. This translates into CASSQVRLAGHYEQYF.